The sequence of this TCR beta chain was determined in a study of blood T cell repertoires in COVID-19. Study summary: COVID-19 samples, acute and convalescent, were from the United States, Italy and Spain. PBMCs, B-cell-depleted T cells, or T cells were the source of the cDNA or gDNA that made up the material.

Germline V gene sequence: CDR1 SGHAT, CDR2 FQNNGV. CDR3 length: 17 residues. V lost 5 bases, J lost 0 bases, and 7 bases stayed unmatched. Produced via immunoSEQ multiplex PCR; TCRdb's table is partial and in-frame only. The data show under 300,000 clones, more than 80% seen once. This chain links TRBV11-2 with TRBJ2-6, with TRBD1 matching 7 bases. The sequenced material came from peripheral blood. The source is a woman between 25 and 40 years old with active or convalescent COVID-19. The CDR3 coding sequence is TGTGCCAGCAGCCTCGCAGGGGGAACCTCTGGGGCCAACGTCCTGACTTTC. This codes for CASSLAGGTSGANVLTF.